This TCR beta chain was documented in a study of T cell responses to AZD1222 COVID-19 vaccine. Points on this clone: The antigen is unknown.

Study results and limitations: Seropositive AZD1222 recipients at baseline numbered only five or six.

The method was immunoSEQ multiplex PCR; TCRdb's version includes in-frame clones alone and lacks a portion of them. The table includes around 110,000 clones, 70% to 90% detected once. This CDR3 is 16 amino acids long. The junction had 6 bases not matched to a gene; V was cut back by 3 bases and J by 4 bases. Germline assignment: CDR1 MNHEY and CDR2 SMNVEV (reference sequence). The sample in question was peripheral blood, obtained on day 0 of AZD1222 vaccination. This rearrangement joins TRBV27 to TRBJ2-5; 12 nucleotides match TRBD1. The clonotype was recovered from an adult in good health. The CDR3 sequence is CASSFSGTGGRETQYF. DNA for the CDR3: TGTGCCAGCAGTTTTAGCGGGACAGGGGGCAGAGAGACCCAGTACTTC.